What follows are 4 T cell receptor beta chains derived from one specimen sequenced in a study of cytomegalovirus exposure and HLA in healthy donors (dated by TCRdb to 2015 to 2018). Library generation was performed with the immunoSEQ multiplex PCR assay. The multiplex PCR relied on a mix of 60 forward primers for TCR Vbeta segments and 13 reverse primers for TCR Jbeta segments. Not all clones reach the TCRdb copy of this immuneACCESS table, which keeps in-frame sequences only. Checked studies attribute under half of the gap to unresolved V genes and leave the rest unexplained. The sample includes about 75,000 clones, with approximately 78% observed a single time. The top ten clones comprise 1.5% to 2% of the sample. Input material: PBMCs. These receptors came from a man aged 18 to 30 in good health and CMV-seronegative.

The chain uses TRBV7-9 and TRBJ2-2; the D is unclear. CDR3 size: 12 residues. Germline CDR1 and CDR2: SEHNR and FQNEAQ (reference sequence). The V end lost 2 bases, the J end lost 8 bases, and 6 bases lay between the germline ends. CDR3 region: CASSLSAGELFF. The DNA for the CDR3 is TGTGCCAGCAGCTTATCAGCGGGGGAGCTGTTTTTT.

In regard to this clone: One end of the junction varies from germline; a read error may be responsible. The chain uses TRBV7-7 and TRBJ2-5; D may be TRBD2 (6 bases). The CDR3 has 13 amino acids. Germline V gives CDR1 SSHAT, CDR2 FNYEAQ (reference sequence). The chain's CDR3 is CASSSGQGGTQYF. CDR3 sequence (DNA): TGTGCTAGCAGCTCAGGGCAGGGAGGGACCCAGTACTTC.

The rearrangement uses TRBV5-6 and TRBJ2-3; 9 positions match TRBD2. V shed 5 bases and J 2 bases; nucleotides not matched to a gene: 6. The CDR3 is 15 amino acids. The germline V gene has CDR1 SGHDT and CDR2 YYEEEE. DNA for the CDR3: TGTGCCAGCAGTTATAGCGGGGGTGTCACAGATACGCAGTATTTT. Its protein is CASSYSGGVTDTQYF.

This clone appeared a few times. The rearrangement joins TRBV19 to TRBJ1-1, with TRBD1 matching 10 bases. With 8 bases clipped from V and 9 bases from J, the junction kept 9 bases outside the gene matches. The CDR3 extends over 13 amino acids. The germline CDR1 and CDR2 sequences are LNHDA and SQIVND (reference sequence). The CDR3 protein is CASRLRGQGQAFF. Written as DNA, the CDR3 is TGTGCCAGTCGTTTGAGGGGACAGGGGCAAGCTTTCTTT.